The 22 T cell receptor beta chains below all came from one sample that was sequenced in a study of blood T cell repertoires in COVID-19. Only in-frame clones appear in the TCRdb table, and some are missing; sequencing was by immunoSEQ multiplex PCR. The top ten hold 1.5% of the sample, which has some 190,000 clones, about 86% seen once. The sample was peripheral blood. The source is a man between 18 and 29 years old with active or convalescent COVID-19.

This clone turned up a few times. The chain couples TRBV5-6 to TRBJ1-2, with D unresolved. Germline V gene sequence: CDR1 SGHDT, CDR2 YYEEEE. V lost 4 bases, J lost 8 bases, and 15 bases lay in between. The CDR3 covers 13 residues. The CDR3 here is CASSHAGELGYTF. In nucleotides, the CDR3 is TGTGCCAGCAGCCACGCCGGGGAATTGGGCTACACCTTC. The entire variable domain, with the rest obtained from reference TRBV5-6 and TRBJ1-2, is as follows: DAGVTQSPTHLIKTRGQQVTLRCSPKSGHDTVSWYQQALGQGPQFIFQYYEEEERQRGNFPDRFSGHQFPNYSSELNVNALLLGDSALYLCASSHAGELGYTFGSGTRLTVV.

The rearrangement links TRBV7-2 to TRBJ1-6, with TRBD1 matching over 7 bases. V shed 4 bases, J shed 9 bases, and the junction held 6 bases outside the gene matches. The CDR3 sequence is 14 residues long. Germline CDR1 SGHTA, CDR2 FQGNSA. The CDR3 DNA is TGTGCCAGCAGCTCCCGACAGGGTGTTTCACCCCTCCACTTT. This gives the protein CASSSRQGVSPLHF.

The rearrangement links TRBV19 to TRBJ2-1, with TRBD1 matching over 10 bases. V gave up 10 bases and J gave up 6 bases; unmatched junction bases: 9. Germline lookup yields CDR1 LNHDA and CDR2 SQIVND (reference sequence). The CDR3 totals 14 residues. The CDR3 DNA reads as TGTGCCACCTCCCGACAGGGGGCGAGCAATGAGCAGTTCTTC. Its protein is CATSRQGASNEQFF.

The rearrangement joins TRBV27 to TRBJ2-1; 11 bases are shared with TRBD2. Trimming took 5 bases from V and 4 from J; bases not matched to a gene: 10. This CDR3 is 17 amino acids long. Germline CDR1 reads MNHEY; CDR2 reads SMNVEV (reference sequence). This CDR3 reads CASSRKAGTSGYNEQFF. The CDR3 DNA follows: TGTGCCAGCAGTCGGAAAGCCGGGACTAGCGGATACAATGAGCAGTTCTTC.

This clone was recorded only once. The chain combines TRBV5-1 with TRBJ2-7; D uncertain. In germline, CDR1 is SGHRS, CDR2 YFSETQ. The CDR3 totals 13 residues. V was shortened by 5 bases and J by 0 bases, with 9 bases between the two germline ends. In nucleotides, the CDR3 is TGCGCCAGCAGGTCCGCGATCTCCTACGAGCAGTACTTC. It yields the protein CASRSAISYEQYF.

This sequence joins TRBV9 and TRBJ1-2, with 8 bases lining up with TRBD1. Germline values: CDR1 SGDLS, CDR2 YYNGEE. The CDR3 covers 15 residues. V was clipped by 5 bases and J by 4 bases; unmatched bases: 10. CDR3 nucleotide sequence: TGTGCCAGCAGTGTCGACAGGGGCCTCGTCTATGGCTACACCTTC. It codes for CASSVDRGLVYGYTF.

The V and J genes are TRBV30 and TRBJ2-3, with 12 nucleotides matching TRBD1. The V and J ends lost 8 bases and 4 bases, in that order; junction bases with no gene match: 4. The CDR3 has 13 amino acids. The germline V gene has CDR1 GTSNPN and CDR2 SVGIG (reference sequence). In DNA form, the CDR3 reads TGTGCCGCGGGACAGGGGGCATCAGATACGCAGTATTTT. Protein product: CAAGQGASDTQYF.

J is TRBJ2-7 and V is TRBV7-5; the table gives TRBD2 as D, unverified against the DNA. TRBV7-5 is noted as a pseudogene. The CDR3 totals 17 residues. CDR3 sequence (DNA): TGTGTCAGAAGCTTAAGCCACAATGGGAGGGAGGAGGGCGAGCAGTACTTC. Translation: CVRSLSHNGREEGEQYF.

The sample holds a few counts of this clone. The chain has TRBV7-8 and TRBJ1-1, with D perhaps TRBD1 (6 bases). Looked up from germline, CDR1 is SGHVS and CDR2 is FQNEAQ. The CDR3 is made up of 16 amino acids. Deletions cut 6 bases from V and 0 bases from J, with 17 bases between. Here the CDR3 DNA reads TGTGCCAGCAGTTACAGGGAGTGGGAGATGAACACTGAAGCTTTCTTT. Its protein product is CASSYREWEMNTEAFF. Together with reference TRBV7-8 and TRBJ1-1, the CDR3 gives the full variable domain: GAGVSQSPRYKVAKRGQDVALRCDPISGHVSLFWYQQALGQGPEFLTYFQNEAQLDKSGLPSDRFFAERPEGSVSTLKIQRTQQEDSAVYLCASSYREWEMNTEAFFGQGTRLTVV.

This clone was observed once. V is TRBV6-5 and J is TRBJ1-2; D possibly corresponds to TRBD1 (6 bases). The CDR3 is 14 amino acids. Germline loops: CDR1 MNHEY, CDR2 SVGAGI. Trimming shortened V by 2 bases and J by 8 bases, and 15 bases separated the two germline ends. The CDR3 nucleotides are TGTGCCAGCAGTTACACAGGGAAACTGAAGGGCTACACCTTC. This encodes CASSYTGKLKGYTF.

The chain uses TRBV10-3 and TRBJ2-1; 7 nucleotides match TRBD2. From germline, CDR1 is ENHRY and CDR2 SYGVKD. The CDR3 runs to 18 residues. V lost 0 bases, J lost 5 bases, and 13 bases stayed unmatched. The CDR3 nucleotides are TGTGCCATCAGTGAGTCCCAAGGGACTGGCGGGGGAAACAATGAGCAGTTCTTC. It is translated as CAISESQGTGGGNNEQFF.

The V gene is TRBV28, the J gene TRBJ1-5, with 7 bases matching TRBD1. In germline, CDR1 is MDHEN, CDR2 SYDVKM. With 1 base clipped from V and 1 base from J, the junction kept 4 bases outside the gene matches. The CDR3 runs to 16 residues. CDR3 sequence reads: CASSLYAGQSNQPQHF. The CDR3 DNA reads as TGTGCCAGCAGTTTATACGCGGGACAGAGCAATCAGCCCCAGCATTTT.

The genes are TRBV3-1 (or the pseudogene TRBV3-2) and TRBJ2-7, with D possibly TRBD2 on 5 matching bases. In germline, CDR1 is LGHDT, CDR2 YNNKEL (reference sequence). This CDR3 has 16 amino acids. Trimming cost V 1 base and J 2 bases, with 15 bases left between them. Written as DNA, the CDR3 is TGTGCCAGCAGCCAAGTCGAAGCGGAGGTCCCCTACGAGCAGTACTTC. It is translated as CASSQVEAEVPYEQYF.

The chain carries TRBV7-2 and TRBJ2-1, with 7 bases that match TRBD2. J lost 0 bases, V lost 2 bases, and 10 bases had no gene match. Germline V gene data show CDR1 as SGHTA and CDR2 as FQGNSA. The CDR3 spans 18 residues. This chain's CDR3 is CASSLRSGTTISYNEQFF. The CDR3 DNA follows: TGTGCCAGCAGCTTAAGGAGCGGGACTACCATCTCCTACAATGAGCAGTTCTTC. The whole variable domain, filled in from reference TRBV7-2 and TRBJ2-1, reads GAGVSQSPSNKVTEKGKDVELRCDPISGHTALYWYRQSLGQGLEFLIYFQGNSAPDKSGLPSDRFSAERTGGSVSTLTIQRTQQEDSAVYLCASSLRSGTTISYNEQFFGPGTRLTVL.

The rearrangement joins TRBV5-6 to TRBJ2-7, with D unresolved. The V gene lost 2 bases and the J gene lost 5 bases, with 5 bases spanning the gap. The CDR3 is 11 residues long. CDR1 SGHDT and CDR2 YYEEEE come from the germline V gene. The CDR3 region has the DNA TGTGCCAGCAGCTTTAACAACGAGCAGTACTTC. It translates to CASSFNNEQYF.

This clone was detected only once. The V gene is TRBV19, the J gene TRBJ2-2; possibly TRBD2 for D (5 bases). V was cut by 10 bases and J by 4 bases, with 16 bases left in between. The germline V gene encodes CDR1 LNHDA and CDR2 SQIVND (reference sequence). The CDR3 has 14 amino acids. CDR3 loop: CATGTPRVTGELFF. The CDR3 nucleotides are TGTGCCACAGGAACCCCGAGGGTCACCGGGGAGCTGTTTTTT.

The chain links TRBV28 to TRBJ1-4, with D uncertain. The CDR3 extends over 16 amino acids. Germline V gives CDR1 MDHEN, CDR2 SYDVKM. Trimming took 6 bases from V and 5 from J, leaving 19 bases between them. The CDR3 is CASSRRVLRLNEKLFF. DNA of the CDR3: TGTGCCAGCAGCCGACGAGTCCTGAGACTCAATGAAAAACTGTTTTTT.

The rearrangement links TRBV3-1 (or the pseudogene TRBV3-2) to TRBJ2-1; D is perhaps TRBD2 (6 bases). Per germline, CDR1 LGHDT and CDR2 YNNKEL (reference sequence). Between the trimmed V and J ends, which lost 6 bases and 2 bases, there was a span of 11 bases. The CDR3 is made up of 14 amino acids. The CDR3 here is CASSLSGAYNEQFF. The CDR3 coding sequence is TGTGCCAGCAGTTTATCGGGGGCCTACAATGAGCAGTTCTTC.

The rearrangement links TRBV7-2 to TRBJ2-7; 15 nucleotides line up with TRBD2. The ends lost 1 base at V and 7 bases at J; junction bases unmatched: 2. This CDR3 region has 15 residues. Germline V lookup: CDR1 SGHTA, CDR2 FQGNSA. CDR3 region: CASSLVGLAGGEQYF. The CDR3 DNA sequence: TGTGCCAGCAGCTTAGTGGGACTAGCGGGAGGTGAGCAGTACTTC.

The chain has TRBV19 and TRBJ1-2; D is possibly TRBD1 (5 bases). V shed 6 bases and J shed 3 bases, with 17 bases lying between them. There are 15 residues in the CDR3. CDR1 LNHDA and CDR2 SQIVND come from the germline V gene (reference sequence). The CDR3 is CASSKTAISYYGYTF. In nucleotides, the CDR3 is TGTGCCAGTAGCAAGACAGCCATCTCCTACTATGGCTACACCTTC.

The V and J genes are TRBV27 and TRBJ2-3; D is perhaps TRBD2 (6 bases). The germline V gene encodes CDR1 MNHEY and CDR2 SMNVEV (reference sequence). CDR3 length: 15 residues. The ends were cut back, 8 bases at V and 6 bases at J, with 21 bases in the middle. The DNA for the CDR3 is TGTGCCAGCGGTCGGGGAGCGGGTGGCTTTGATACGCAGTATTTT. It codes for CASGRGAGGFDTQYF.

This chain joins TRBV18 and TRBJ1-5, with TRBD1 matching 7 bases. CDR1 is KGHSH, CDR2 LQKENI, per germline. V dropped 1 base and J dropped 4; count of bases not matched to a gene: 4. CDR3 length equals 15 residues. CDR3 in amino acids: CASSPQGARNQPQHF. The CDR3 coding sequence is TGTGCCAGCTCACCACAGGGGGCGCGGAATCAGCCCCAGCATTTT.